This entry is about one TCR beta chain. Its antigen is unknown. No base qualities exist here, and no much larger clone lies one base off it. CDR1 and CDR2 are drawn from the germline V gene (reference sequence): DFQATT, SNEGSKA. At the junction V is shortened by 3 bases and J by 3 bases; bases outside the gene matches: 10. The CDR3, cysteine through phenylalanine, is 15 amino acids long. Just CDR3 DNA is preserved here, 45 bases in frame from base 1. The data were taken from a study of T cell repertoires in cytomegalovirus infection (dated by TCRdb to between 2017 and 2020). At the level of the whole study: Recently identified HLA-C-restricted CMV epitopes, whose presentation resists viral immunomodulation, were targeted by peptide stimulations together with well-studied HLA-B-restricted epitopes. Donor HLA type was relevant to the analysis, as public TCR beta signatures indicated carriage of CMV infection together with the matching HLA type.

Sequencing was performed on an Illumina HiSeq 1500. TCRdb handled the public reads itself, with Q25 trimming in fastp and clone calling in MiXCR, and kept productive beta chains. Every CDR3 protein is listed once, alongside the most common genes and DNA of its rows. The sample has about 310,000 distinct CDR3 sequences on record, roughly 25% of them singletons. The ten most abundant clones make up about 14% of the sample. The paper as a whole reports these results and caveats: Cumulative frequency of public TCR beta family members discriminated carriers of CMV infection plus the relevant HLA type in this cohort and an independent approximately 350-donor cohort. The ex vivo response was dominated by HLA-C-restricted CMV-specific TCR beta clonotypes, which also provided the single most frequent clonotype in two of eight donors.

The treatment or condition label, read with the paper, signifies: in vitro stimulation with specific CMV peptide epitopes to enrich CMV-specific T cells. Rearrangement joined TRBV20-1 to TRBJ2-7; a stretch of 8 junction bases matches TRBD1. The sequence was obtained from a human donor in good health (CMV status not recorded). Some clones in this sample may be carry-over from other donors' samples. The sequenced sample was cultured PBMCs, obtained from culture after CMV antigen stimulation. The encoded CDR3 is CSASRQGRSNYEQYF. At the DNA level, the sequence is TGCAGTGCTAGCCGACAGGGGAGGAGCAACTACGAGCAGTACTTC.